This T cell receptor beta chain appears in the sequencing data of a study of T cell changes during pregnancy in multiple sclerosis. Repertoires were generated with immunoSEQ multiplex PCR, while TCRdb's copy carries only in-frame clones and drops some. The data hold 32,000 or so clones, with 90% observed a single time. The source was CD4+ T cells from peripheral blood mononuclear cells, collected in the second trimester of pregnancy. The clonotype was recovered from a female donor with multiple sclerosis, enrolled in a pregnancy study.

DNA of the CDR3: TGTGCCAGCAGCGCCACAGGAAGGGGCTACACCTTC. Residues: CASSATGRGYTF. The V and J genes are TRBV5-6 and TRBJ1-2, with D possibly TRBD1 on 5 matching bases. Germline CDR1 SGHDT, CDR2 YYEEEE. Between the trimmed V and J ends, which lost 4 bases and 8 bases, there was a span of 12 bases. The length of the CDR3 is 12 residues.